Below, 17 T cell receptor beta chains from the same sample are listed, as sequenced in a study of T cell responses to AZD1222 COVID-19 vaccine. Here immunoSEQ multiplex PCR was the method, and the copy in TCRdb shows in-frame clones only, minus some. The table records 150,000 to 200,000 clones, about 89% of them present only once. The starting material was peripheral blood, obtained 28 days after the second AZD1222 dose. The receptors stem from an adult who received the AZD1222 COVID-19 vaccine.

V is TRBV2 and J is TRBJ2-6; no reliable D call. Germline assignment: CDR1 SNHLY and CDR2 FYNNEI. This CDR3 has 16 residues. V lost 6 bases to trimming and J lost 4 bases, with 16 bases between them. The CDR3 nucleotides read TGTGCCAGCAGAAATATTGGGGTGTCCGGGGCCAACGTCCTGACTTTC. It is translated as CASRNIGVSGANVLTF.

V gene TRBV4-1 combines with J gene TRBJ1-3; TRBD1 might be the D (6 bases). Germline V lookup: CDR1 MGHRA, CDR2 YSYEKL. V lost 5 bases, J lost 0 bases, and 14 bases lay in between. The CDR3 loop spans 16 amino acids. In DNA form, the CDR3 reads TGCGCCAGCAGCATCGGGGGCCAGCCCTCTGGAAACACCATATATTTT. The encoded protein is CASSIGGQPSGNTIYF.

This clone was recorded only once. The chain employs TRBV12-2 and TRBJ2-4; the table's D call TRBD1 went unverified against the DNA. TRBV12-2 is a known pseudogene. The CDR3 length is 17 residues. The CDR3 DNA reads TGTGCAAGTCCCGCTATCCGGGACACTAGAACCAAAAACATTCAGTACTTC. It specifies CASPAIRDTRTKNIQYF.

The chain is built from TRBV4-1 and TRBJ2-2; D is unclear. This CDR3 spans 16 amino acids. Germline V gives CDR1 MGHRA, CDR2 YSYEKL. V lost 4 bases, J lost 0 bases, and 12 bases lay in between. CDR3 in DNA: TGCGCCAGCAGCCTCTGGGCAAGCTCGAACACCGGGGAGCTGTTTTTT. This codes for CASSLWASSNTGELFF.

The chain uses TRBV19 and TRBJ1-1; possibly TRBD1 for D (5 bases). CDR1 LNHDA and CDR2 SQIVND come from the germline V gene (reference sequence). The germline V and J ends were trimmed by 7 bases and 6 bases, with 18 bases remaining between them. The CDR3 is 14 amino acids. The chain's CDR3 is CASTLQASSPEAFF. CDR3 in DNA: TGTGCCAGTACCTTACAGGCCTCGTCCCCTGAAGCTTTCTTT.

V is TRBV30 and J is TRBJ1-1; D gene unclear. The CDR3 consists of 14 residues. Between the trimmed V and J ends, which lost 2 bases and 3 bases, there was a span of 13 bases. Germline CDR1 and CDR2: GTSNPN and SVGIG (reference sequence). This chain's CDR3 is CAWSPPTADTEAFF. DNA for the CDR3: TGTGCCTGGAGTCCACCCACTGCGGACACTGAAGCTTTCTTT.

This clone was recorded a few times. The rearrangement links TRBV5-1 to TRBJ2-7; unclear D gene. Germline lookup yields CDR1 SGHRS and CDR2 YFSETQ. The length of the CDR3 is 14 residues. Trimming pared 0 bases from V and 0 bases from J, leaving 7 bases between. The CDR3 sequence is CASSLGGSSYEQYF. The DNA of the CDR3 is TGCGCCAGCAGCTTGGGTGGCAGCTCCTACGAGCAGTACTTC.

The table lists this clone with a few counts. The rearrangement links TRBV18 to TRBJ1-3; D call uncertain. V was cut by 0 bases and J by 3 bases, with 3 bases left in between. The CDR3 is 13 residues long. Germline V gives CDR1 KGHSH, CDR2 LQKENI. CDR3 protein: CASSPPIGNTIYF. The CDR3 region has the DNA TGTGCCAGCTCACCACCGATTGGAAACACCATATATTTT.

The CDR3 protein is CASSYYSGGAQGELFF. In DNA form, the CDR3 reads TGTGCCAGCAGTTACTACAGCGGGGGGGCACAGGGGGAGCTGTTTTTT. V and J are TRBV6-2 or TRBV6-3 and TRBJ2-2, with 10 nucleotides matching TRBD2. CDR1 MNHEY and CDR2 SVGEGT come from the germline V gene. This CDR3 has 16 amino acids. The J segment lost 8 bases and the V segment lost 1 base, leaving 7 bases of the junction unmatched.

The chain recombines TRBV7-9 with TRBJ1-4; D not resolved. CDR3 length equals 15 residues. The V end lost 7 bases, the J end lost 5 bases, and 17 bases lay between the germline ends. CDR1 and CDR2 (germline): SEHNR, FQNEAQ (reference sequence). The CDR3 loop is CASKDVSDSNEKLFF. CDR3 coding DNA: TGTGCCAGCAAAGATGTCTCGGACTCGAATGAAAAACTGTTTTTT.

This chain uses TRBV4-3 with TRBJ1-1; unclear D gene. Germline loops: CDR1 LGHNA, CDR2 YSLEER. The CDR3 loop spans 16 amino acids. Trimming took 0 bases from V and 9 from J, leaving 20 bases between them. The CDR3 DNA is TGCGCCAGCAGCCAAGATGCGGGATTCGGAGCCTCTAAAGCTTTCTTT. This codes for CASSQDAGFGASKAFF.

This chain joins TRBV9 and TRBJ2-5, with TRBD2 identical over 12 bases. Germline V gene data show CDR1 as SGDLS and CDR2 as YYNGEE. The length of the CDR3 is 19 residues. The junction had 13 bases not matched to a gene; V was cut back by 0 bases and J by 4 bases. The CDR3 DNA is TGTGCCAGCAGCGTAGGACCTAGCGGGGGGGACACTAGACGAGAGACCCAGTACTTC. Translated, it gives CASSVGPSGGDTRRETQYF.

This clone was recorded once. The J gene is TRBJ2-1, the V gene TRBV5-8; 12 bases are a match to TRBD2. Germline V gene lookup returns CDR1 SGHTS and CDR2 YDEGEE. The CDR3 has 14 residues. V lost 6 bases to trimming and J lost 7 bases; unmatched junction nucleotides: 5. In DNA, the CDR3 is TGTGCCAGCACCCGGACTAGCGGGAAAAATGAGCAGTTCTTC. Its translation: CASTRTSGKNEQFF. Full variable domain (remainder filled in from reference TRBV5-8 and TRBJ2-1): EAGVTQSPTHLIKTRGQQATLRCSPISGHTSVYWYQQALGLGLQFLLWYDEGEERNRGNFPPRFSGRQFPNYSSELNVNALELEDSALYLCASTRTSGKNEQFFGPGTRLTVL.

The chain joins TRBV28 to TRBJ1-2; TRBD1 aligns across 8 bases. Per germline, CDR1 MDHEN and CDR2 SYDVKM. Trimming at V came to 5 bases and at J to 4 bases, leaving 9 bases not matched to a gene. This CDR3 comprises 15 residues. The CDR3 sequence: CASSPLPGGGYGYTF. CDR3 DNA: TGTGCCAGCAGTCCGCTCCCAGGGGGCGGCTATGGCTACACCTTC.

This clone was observed a few times. V usage is TRBV4-2 and J usage is TRBJ2-1; D is unresolved. Germline CDR1 is LGHNA and CDR2 is YNFKEQ. This CDR3 spans 17 amino acids. V lost 3 bases to trimming and J lost 0 bases, with 15 bases between them. CDR3 residues: CASSQASGPSSYNEQFF. The CDR3 DNA reads as TGTGCCAGCAGCCAGGCGAGTGGACCTAGCTCCTACAATGAGCAGTTCTTC.

This chain joins TRBV27 and TRBJ1-2; tentative D call: TRBD1 (5 bases). Germline lookup yields CDR1 MNHEY and CDR2 SMNVEV (reference sequence). V was trimmed by 2 bases and J by 4 bases, leaving 8 bases between them. This CDR3 spans 13 amino acids. CDR3 DNA sequence: TGTGCCAGCAGTTTAGGCGGGGGCTATGGCTACACCTTC. Its protein is CASSLGGGYGYTF.

The chain couples TRBV5-4 to TRBJ2-7; the D gene is possibly TRBD2 (6 bases). This CDR3 comprises 14 residues. The V and J ends lost 4 bases and 7 bases respectively, with 18 bases between them. Germline CDR1 is SGHNT and CDR2 is YYREEE (reference sequence). CDR3 amino acids: CASSVERAAGEQYF. CDR3 DNA: TGTGCCAGCAGCGTGGAGCGGGCGGCCGGGGAGCAGTACTTC.